This entry lists 13 T cell receptor beta chains sequenced from one sample in a study of siplizumab effects on memory and regulatory T cells. TCRdb's copy holds only in-frame clones and misses some; the assay was immunoSEQ multiplex PCR. Of about 99,000 clones in the sample, 85% to 95% were seen once. Material: Tregs sorted from blood. The source is a human donor in good health.

J is TRBJ1-2 and V is TRBV6-5, with TRBD1 identical over 8 bases. V shed 6 bases, J shed 8 bases, and the junction held 14 bases outside the gene matches. The CDR3 consists of 15 residues. In germline, CDR1 is MNHEY, CDR2 SVGAGI. The CDR3 DNA reads TGTGCCAGCAGAGAAACTATGACAGGGGCCGGAGGCTACACCTTC. It specifies CASRETMTGAGGYTF.

The chain combines TRBV2 with TRBJ1-2, with D possibly being TRBD1 (5 bases). Germline V CDR1 and CDR2: SNHLY, FYNNEI. With 2 bases removed from V and 7 bases from J, the gap between germline ends came to 17 bases. CDR3 length: 15 residues. The CDR3 loop reads CASSEFGRALGGYTF. CDR3 nucleotide sequence: TGTGCCAGCAGTGAATTTGGCAGGGCCTTGGGTGGCTACACCTTC.

A note on this clone: At the DNA level, this CDR3 is encoded by other sequences in the same sample as well. The chain joins TRBV5-1 to TRBJ2-1; 8 bases are a match to TRBD1. Germline V gives CDR1 SGHRS, CDR2 YFSETQ. This CDR3 has 14 residues. Trimming took 0 bases from V and 4 from J; bases not matched to a gene: 0. The CDR3 nucleotides read TGCGCCAGCAGCTTGGGACAGGGGTACAATGAGCAGTTCTTC. Its protein is CASSLGQGYNEQFF.

This sequence joins TRBV7-8 and TRBJ1-1; possible D gene TRBD1, 5 bases. Trimming stripped 2 bases from V and 2 bases from J, with 18 bases between. Germline CDR1 SGHVS, CDR2 FQNEAQ. This CDR3 is built from 17 residues. CDR3 loop: CASSLTGWGLTNTEAFF. The DNA for the CDR3 is TGTGCCAGCAGCTTAACGGGGTGGGGCCTAACAAACACTGAAGCTTTCTTT.

J is TRBJ2-5 and V is TRBV18, with D possibly matching TRBD2 (6 bases). V was cut by 6 bases and J by 5 bases, with 22 bases left in between. This CDR3 has 16 amino acids. CDR1 is KGHSH, CDR2 LQKENI, per germline. The CDR3 region has the DNA TGTGCCAGCTCGCCCGTTGTGGCAGGAGGGGAGGAGACCCAGTACTTC. It specifies CASSPVVAGGEETQYF.

This chain uses TRBV19 with TRBJ2-2; D remains unclear. V was pared by 7 bases and J by 6 bases, with 9 bases between. The CDR3 consists of 12 residues. Per germline, CDR1 LNHDA and CDR2 SQIVND (reference sequence). The DNA of the CDR3 is TGTGCCAGTAATCAGGCGGCCGGGGAGCTGTTTTTT. This sequence encodes CASNQAAGELFF.

The genes are TRBV2 and TRBJ2-7; the D is unclear. The CDR3 has 14 residues. Per the germline V gene, CDR1 is SNHLY and CDR2 is FYNNEI. Trimming took 7 bases from V and 1 from J, leaving 14 bases between them. The CDR3 DNA reads TGTGCCAGCATCCTAGGAGAGGTATCCTACGAGCAGTACTTC. This translates into CASILGEVSYEQYF.

V gene TRBV6-5 combines with J gene TRBJ1-1; tentative D call: TRBD1 (6 bases). The CDR3 is 12 residues long. Deletions cut 10 bases from V and 0 bases from J, with 9 bases between. Germline loops: CDR1 MNHEY, CDR2 SVGAGI. CDR3 DNA: TGTGCCACCTACAGGGTGAACACTGAAGCTTTCTTT. It is translated as CATYRVNTEAFF.

The rearrangement joins TRBV27 to TRBJ1-2; 7 bases fit TRBD1. Trimming removed 6 bases from V and 4 bases from J; junction bases left unmatched: 5. Germline CDR1 and CDR2: MNHEY and SMNVEV (reference sequence). The CDR3 totals 13 residues. CDR3 loop: CASSPRQGYGYTF. The CDR3 DNA is TGTGCCAGCAGCCCGAGACAGGGCTATGGCTACACCTTC.

The sample holds one count of this clone. This chain connects TRBV5-6 to TRBJ2-2; a weak D match, TRBD1 (6 bases). Trimming removed 1 base from V and 5 bases from J, with 9 bases in between. The CDR3 consists of 14 residues. CDR1 and CDR2 (germline): SGHDT, YYEEEE. CDR3: CASSLLRGTGELFF. The CDR3 DNA is TGTGCCAGCAGCTTGTTGAGGGGGACCGGGGAGCTGTTTTTT.

The J gene is TRBJ1-2, the V gene TRBV30; D remains unclear. CDR1 and CDR2 from the germline V gene are GTSNPN and SVGIG (reference sequence). The ends were cut back, 2 bases at V and 2 bases at J, with 9 bases in the middle. The CDR3 is made up of 13 amino acids. The CDR3 is CAWSIRVNYGYTF. CDR3 in DNA: TGTGCCTGGAGTATAAGGGTAAACTATGGCTACACCTTC. The variable domain in full, completed from reference TRBV30 and TRBJ1-2, reads SQTIHQWPATLVQPVGSPLSLECTVEGTSNPNLYWYRQAAGRGLQLLFYSVGIGQISSEVPQNLSASRPQDRQFILSSKKLLLSDSGFYLCAWSIRVNYGYTFGSGTRLTVV.

This chain links TRBV27 with TRBJ1-5; D is undetermined. The CDR3 length is 15 residues. The V end was cut by 2 bases, the J end by 6 bases, with 14 bases between. Germline CDR1 MNHEY, CDR2 SMNVEV (reference sequence). The CDR3 bases are TGTGCCAGCAGTTTAGGGCCTCCTAATCGTCAGCCCCAGCATTTT. Its protein product is CASSLGPPNRQPQHF.

The chain combines TRBV30 with TRBJ1-6; D remains unclear. Germline V gene lookup returns CDR1 GTSNPN and CDR2 SVGIG (reference sequence). The V end lost 3 bases, the J end lost 4 bases, and 4 bases lay between the germline ends. The CDR3 covers 12 residues. This CDR3 is CAWRLYNSPLHF. The CDR3 DNA reads TGTGCCTGGAGGTTGTATAATTCACCCCTCCACTTT. The complete variable domain, with remaining parts taken from reference TRBV30 and TRBJ1-6, reads SQTIHQWPATLVQPVGSPLSLECTVEGTSNPNLYWYRQAAGRGLQLLFYSVGIGQISSEVPQNLSASRPQDRQFILSSKKLLLSDSGFYLCAWRLYNSPLHFGNGTRLTVT.